This TCR beta chain derives from a study of blood T cell repertoires in COVID-19. At the level of the study: There were acute and convalescent COVID-19 samples, and they came from the United States, Italy and Spain. T cells, B-cell-depleted T cells, or PBMCs supplied cDNA or gDNA.

Details on this clone: Other DNA sequences from this sample encode an identical CDR3 as well.

The protocol was immunoSEQ multiplex PCR, while the TCRdb copy is restricted to in-frame clones and leaves out a portion. This table holds approximately 54,000 clones, 81% found once. This receptor was obtained from a woman in her sixties with acute or convalescent COVID-19. The sequencing sample was made of peripheral blood.

CDR3 nucleotides: TGTGCCAGCAGCCGCCGACAGGGGGCCACTGAAGCTTTCTTT. Translated, it gives CASSRRQGATEAFF. The chain has TRBV3-1 (or the pseudogene TRBV3-2) and TRBJ1-1; TRBD1 matches at 10 bases. V was clipped by 4 bases and J by 4 bases; unmatched bases: 3. The CDR3 has 14 residues. CDR1 and CDR2 from the germline V gene are LGHDT and YNNKEL (reference sequence).